The present entry profiles one T cell receptor beta chain with its context. Its antigen is undetermined. The data were obtained in a study of OX40 agonist ivuxolimab in advanced cancers. The CDR3 is made up of 15 amino acids. Per germline, CDR1 SGHRS and CDR2 YFSETQ. V gave up 4 bases and J gave up 6 bases, with 16 bases separating them. The study's findings and limits: Expanded peripheral T-cell antigen specificity went undetermined.

The repertoire was sequenced with immunoSEQ multiplex PCR; TCRdb's copy has only in-frame clones and lacks some. The sample holds about 70,000 clones, around 94% seen once. The sample consisted of CD4+ or CD8+ T cells sorted from blood, taken in a trial of the OX40 agonist ivuxolimab. This chain joins TRBV5-1 and TRBJ2-2, with D maybe TRBD2 (6 bases). This clonotype originated in an adult with an advanced solid tumor such as melanoma, head and neck, liver or kidney cancer. The CDR3 protein is CASSGILADAGELFF. The CDR3 region has the DNA TGCGCCAGCAGCGGGATACTAGCTGACGCCGGGGAGCTGTTTTTT.